Shown below are 28 T cell receptor beta chains from a single sample sequenced in a study of long-term antiretroviral therapy in people with HIV. A v3.0 immunoSEQ assay was performed at survey level. TCRdb's table, derived via immunoSEQ multiplex PCR, lists solely in-frame clones and lacks some. The repertoire holds under 35,000 clones, around 96% seen once, with under 2.5% in the top ten. Sequenced material: unsorted PBMCs, taken 6.6 years after starting antiretroviral therapy. Every receptor here comes from a man aged 25-40 years with HIV.

V is TRBV6-7 and J is TRBJ2-7; the D is unclear. TRBV6-7 is an ORF; its function is uncertain. This CDR3 has 14 residues. Trimming pared 0 bases from V and 5 bases from J, leaving 11 bases between. This CDR3 reads CASSYSIWGHEQYF. The CDR3 bases are TGTGCCAGCAGTTACTCGATCTGGGGTCACGAGCAGTACTTC.

This chain uses TRBV11-2 with TRBJ2-1; D gene uncertain. CDR3 length equals 13 residues. Germline V gives CDR1 SGHAT, CDR2 FQNNGV. V lost 1 base and J lost 10, with 11 bases in between. The CDR3 coding sequence is TGTGCCAGCAGCTTAGCGAGGTGGGCAGAGCAGTTCTTC. It codes for CASSLARWAEQFF.

The rearrangement uses TRBV6-5 and TRBJ2-5; 8 nucleotides line up with TRBD2. The CDR3 consists of 14 residues. Losses at the gene ends were 6 bases for V and 10 bases for J; bases not matched to a gene: 13. Germline-derived CDR1 and CDR2 are MNHEY and SVGAGI. The CDR3 loop reads CASRGPGGGPDQYF. CDR3 sequence (DNA): TGTGCCAGCAGGGGCCCGGGGGGGGGTCCCGACCAGTACTTC.

The J gene is TRBJ2-3, the V gene TRBV9; weak D call: TRBD2 (6 bases). In germline, CDR1 is SGDLS, CDR2 YYNGEE. This CDR3 contains 16 residues. The V and J ends lost 0 bases and 5 bases respectively, with 16 bases between them. CDR3 protein: CASSVDSGTLLDTQYF. DNA for the CDR3: TGTGCCAGCAGCGTAGACTCCGGGACTCTTTTAGATACGCAGTATTTT.

Here the CDR3 DNA reads TGTGCCAGCAGCGTAGATCCGAGCGGGGGGGCCCAAGAGACCCAGTACTTC. Amino acid sequence: CASSVDPSGGAQETQYF. The chain links TRBV9 to TRBJ2-5; 10 bases map to TRBD2. Trimming at V came to 0 bases and at J to 1 base, leaving 6 bases not matched to a gene. Per germline, CDR1 SGDLS and CDR2 YYNGEE. This CDR3 is built from 17 residues. The variable domain in full, completed from reference TRBV9 and TRBJ2-5, reads DSGVTQTPKHLITATGQRVTLRCSPRSGDLSVYWYQQSLDQGLQFLIQYYNGEERAKGNILERFSAQQFPDLHSELNLSSLELGDSALYFCASSVDPSGGAQETQYFGPGTRLLVL.

The chain recombines TRBV2 with TRBJ2-2; D perhaps matches TRBD2 (7 bases). The germline V gene has CDR1 SNHLY and CDR2 FYNNEI. CDR3 length: 15 amino acids. Trimming stripped 5 bases from V and 4 bases from J, with 14 bases between. The CDR3 sequence: CASSSGRGGTGELFF. As DNA, the CDR3 is TGTGCCAGCAGTAGCGGTAGGGGGGGCACCGGGGAGCTGTTTTTT.

This chain links TRBV11-2 with TRBJ1-1; D is unresolved. Trimming removed 4 bases from V and 5 bases from J, with 14 bases in between. Germline V gene lookup returns CDR1 SGHAT and CDR2 FQNNGV. CDR3 length: 14 amino acids. CDR3 sequence: CASSYLFSGTEAFF. CDR3 bases: TGTGCCAGCAGCTACCTCTTTTCGGGGACTGAAGCTTTCTTT.

The chain combines TRBV5-4 with TRBJ2-3; perhaps D is TRBD1 or TRBD2 (7 bases each). The CDR3 runs 16 residues. Germline CDR1 is SGHNT and CDR2 is YYREEE (reference sequence). Trimming removed 6 bases at V and 6 bases at J, with 23 bases between. CDR3 sequence reads: CASNPGGGQIIDTQYF. The CDR3 coding sequence is TGTGCCAGCAACCCTGGGGGGGGACAGATAATTGATACGCAGTATTTT.

This chain uses TRBV23-1 with TRBJ2-7, with D perhaps given as TRBD1 or TRBD2 (5 bases each). TRBV23-1 is noted as an ORF with a role that remains uncertain. The CDR3 length is 17 residues. The ends were cut back, 2 bases at V and 2 bases at J, with 19 bases in the middle. DNA for the CDR3: TGCGCCAGCAGTCAAGAAGGGGACGGGACGGGGACCTACGAGCAGTACTTC. As protein: CASSQEGDGTGTYEQYF.

The V and J genes are TRBV7-9 and TRBJ1-1; D is ambiguous. Trimming removed 3 bases at V and 8 bases at J, with 16 bases between. The CDR3 totals 14 residues. CDR1 SEHNR and CDR2 FQNEAQ come from the germline V gene (reference sequence). CDR3 in amino acids: CASSLRRQDPEAFF. CDR3 nucleotides: TGTGCCAGCAGCTTGAGACGGCAAGATCCCGAAGCTTTCTTT.

This chain uses TRBV4-2 with TRBJ1-5; tentative D call: TRBD1 (6 bases). The CDR3 runs 16 residues. V was pared by 1 base and J by 4 bases, with 14 bases between. The V gene's germline CDR1 is LGHNA and CDR2 YNFKEQ. The CDR3 DNA reads TGTGCCAGCAGCCAAGTCTGGGGGCAGGATAATCAGCCCCAGCATTTT. This translates into CASSQVWGQDNQPQHF.

The CDR3 spells CASGGSSNQPQHF. CDR3 DNA: TGTGCCAGCGGCGGCAGCAGCAATCAGCCCCAGCATTTT. This chain connects TRBV27 to TRBJ1-5; D is ambiguous. The CDR3 has 13 amino acids. Germline V gene data show CDR1 as MNHEY and CDR2 as SMNVEV (reference sequence). Trimming shortened V by 8 bases and J by 1 base, and 9 bases separated the two germline ends.

The chain carries TRBV5-1 and TRBJ2-3; 10 nucleotides agree with TRBD2. CDR1 and CDR2 (germline): SGHRS, YFSETQ. This CDR3 comprises 14 residues. The V gene end was trimmed by 5 bases and the J gene end by 1 base; junction bases not matched to a gene: 1. This chain's CDR3 is CASSLAGGTDTQYF. The CDR3 DNA follows: TGCGCCAGCAGTCTAGCGGGGGGCACAGATACGCAGTATTTT.

CDR3 sequence (DNA): TGTGCCAGCAGTCGGTGGCCTACTAATGAAAAACTGTTTTTT. Protein product: CASSRWPTNEKLFF. The chain couples TRBV28 to TRBJ1-4; no firm D call. V lost 5 bases and J lost 2, with 9 bases in between. Germline CDR1 MDHEN, CDR2 SYDVKM. The CDR3 length is 14 residues.

This rearrangement joins TRBV4-3 to TRBJ1-5; D not certain. Germline CDR1 reads LGHNA; CDR2 reads YSLEER. Trimming pared 3 bases from V and 4 bases from J, leaving 13 bases between. The CDR3 extends over 15 amino acids. Here the CDR3 reads CASSQETLGNQPQHF. Written as DNA, the CDR3 is TGCGCCAGCAGCCAGGAGACACTCGGGAATCAGCCCCAGCATTTT.

V gene TRBV30 combines with J gene TRBJ2-1, with D possibly matching TRBD2 (5 bases). The ends were cut back, 8 bases at V and 5 bases at J, with 16 bases in the middle. The CDR3 spans 13 residues. Germline assignment: CDR1 GTSNPN and CDR2 SVGIG (reference sequence). CDR3 sequence reads: CATEGLPNNEQFF. The CDR3, as DNA: TGTGCCACTGAAGGACTTCCTAACAATGAGCAGTTCTTC.

This chain connects TRBV15 to TRBJ2-4; D is unresolved. V lost 0 bases to trimming and J lost 4 bases, with 16 bases between them. There are 17 residues in the CDR3. Germline-derived CDR1 and CDR2 are LNHNV and YYDKDF (reference sequence). The CDR3 DNA reads TGTGCCACCAGCAGAGATAGGGCTGTGAATTGGAAAAACATTCAGTACTTC. The encoded protein is CATSRDRAVNWKNIQYF.

The chain employs TRBV9 and TRBJ1-4; no clear D. The CDR3 totals 13 residues. Per germline, CDR1 SGDLS and CDR2 YYNGEE. V lost 4 bases to trimming and J lost 6 bases, with 10 bases between them. In DNA form, the CDR3 reads TGTGCCAGCAGCCCCTATGGGGATGAAAAACTGTTTTTT. This translates into CASSPYGDEKLFF.

The sample holds one count of this clone. The gene calls are TRBV29-1 and TRBJ1-2; D gene ambiguous. CDR1 is SQVTM and CDR2 is ANQGSEA in the germline V gene. This CDR3 has 11 residues. The ends were cut back, 6 bases at V and 2 bases at J, with 7 bases in the middle. The CDR3 is CSVALNYGYTF. CDR3 bases: TGCAGCGTCGCGTTGAACTATGGCTACACCTTC.

The chain joins TRBV19 to TRBJ2-3, with 11 nucleotides matching TRBD2. CDR3 length: 15 residues. CDR1 is LNHDA and CDR2 is SQIVND in the germline V gene (reference sequence). The junction had 0 bases not matched to a gene; V was cut back by 3 bases and J by 1 base. The CDR3 reads CASSMTSGGTDTQYF. DNA for the CDR3: TGTGCCAGTAGTATGACTAGCGGGGGCACAGATACGCAGTATTTT.

The rearrangement uses TRBV6-1 and TRBJ2-5; no reliable D call. The CDR3 runs to 13 residues. CDR1 and CDR2 from the germline V gene are MNHNS and SASEGT. Trimming shortened V by 7 bases and J by 3 bases, and 12 bases separated the two germline ends. In nucleotides, the CDR3 is TGTGCCAGCAAGGACCGTACGAAAGAGACCCAGTACTTC. This translates into CASKDRTKETQYF.

The chain uses TRBV7-6 and TRBJ2-1; D uncertain. V was clipped by 1 base and J by 0 bases, with 7 bases between them. The CDR3 extends over 15 amino acids. Germline CDR1 reads SGHVS; CDR2 reads FNYEAQ. CDR3 DNA sequence: TGTGCCAGCAGCTTAGTGGCGGCCTCCTACAATGAGCAGTTCTTC. It codes for CASSLVAASYNEQFF.

The rearrangement uses TRBV10-3 and TRBJ1-5, with 9 bases lining up with TRBD1. Looked up from germline, CDR1 is ENHRY and CDR2 is SYGVKD. V shed 10 bases and J 11 bases; nucleotides not matched to a gene: 15. The CDR3 spans 14 residues. Written as DNA, the CDR3 is TGTGCCACCCTCCGGGACAGGGATGGGGAGGCCCAGCATTTT. It translates to CATLRDRDGEAQHF.

This sequence joins TRBV9 and TRBJ2-7, with TRBD2 matching 12 bases. Germline values: CDR1 SGDLS, CDR2 YYNGEE. There are 16 residues in the CDR3. The V gene end was trimmed by 0 bases and the J gene end by 12 bases; junction bases not matched to a gene: 13. CDR3 DNA: TGTGCCAGCAGCGTAGACGGGACTAGCGGGTATACCGGTCTGTACTTC. Protein sequence: CASSVDGTSGYTGLYF.

This chain joins TRBV19 and TRBJ1-5; D not certain. V was pared by 4 bases and J by 6 bases, with 13 bases between. This CDR3 has 14 residues. Germline V gene lookup returns CDR1 LNHDA and CDR2 SQIVND (reference sequence). CDR3 in amino acids: CASSKRQPIQPQHF. CDR3 in DNA: TGTGCCAGTAGTAAACGACAACCCATTCAGCCCCAGCATTTT.

This chain connects TRBV7-7 to TRBJ1-5, with D hard to call. CDR1 and CDR2 (germline): SSHAT, FNYEAQ (reference sequence). The CDR3 totals 11 residues. The DNA of the CDR3 is TGTGCTGTACAACCCAATCAGCCCCAGCATTTT. This encodes CAVQPNQPQHF.

J is TRBJ1-5 and V is TRBV11-3, with 7 bases identical to TRBD1. The CDR3 totals 19 residues. The V and J ends lost 4 bases and 3 bases, in that order; junction bases with no gene match: 18. The germline V gene encodes CDR1 SGHNT and CDR2 YENEEA. CDR3 DNA: TGTGCCAGCAGCTCTAGGGTATTCCGGGGACAGCTATTCAATCAGCCCCAGCATTTT. This gives the protein CASSSRVFRGQLFNQPQHF.

V gene TRBV4-1 combines with J gene TRBJ2-5; D is uncertain. Trimming removed 5 bases from V and 3 bases from J, with 16 bases in between. The CDR3 spans 15 residues. Looked up from germline, CDR1 is MGHRA and CDR2 is YSYEKL. As DNA, the CDR3 is TGCGCCAGCAGCTTCACCCCGACTGCTGAAGAGACCCAGTACTTC. Amino acids: CASSFTPTAEETQYF.